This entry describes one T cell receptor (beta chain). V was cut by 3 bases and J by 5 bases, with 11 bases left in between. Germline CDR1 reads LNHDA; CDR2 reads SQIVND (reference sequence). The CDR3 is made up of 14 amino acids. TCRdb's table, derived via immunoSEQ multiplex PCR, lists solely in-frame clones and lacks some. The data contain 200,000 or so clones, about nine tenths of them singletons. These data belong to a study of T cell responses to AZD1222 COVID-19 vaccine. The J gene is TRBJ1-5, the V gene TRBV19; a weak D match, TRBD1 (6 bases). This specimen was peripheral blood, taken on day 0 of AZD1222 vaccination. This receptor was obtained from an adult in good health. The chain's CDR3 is CASSMDSGYQPQHF. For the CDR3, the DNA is TGTGCCAGTAGTATGGACAGCGGTTATCAGCCCCAGCATTTT.